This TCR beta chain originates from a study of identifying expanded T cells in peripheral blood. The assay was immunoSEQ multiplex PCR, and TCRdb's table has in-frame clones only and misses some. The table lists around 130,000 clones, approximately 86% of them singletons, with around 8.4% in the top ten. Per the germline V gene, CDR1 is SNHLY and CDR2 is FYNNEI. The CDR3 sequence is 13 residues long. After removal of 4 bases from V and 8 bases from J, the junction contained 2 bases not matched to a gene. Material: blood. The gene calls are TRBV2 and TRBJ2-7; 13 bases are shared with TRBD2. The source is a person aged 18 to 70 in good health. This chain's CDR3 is CASSGTSGSQQYF. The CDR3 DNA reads TGTGCCAGCAGTGGGACTAGCGGGAGTCAGCAGTACTTC.